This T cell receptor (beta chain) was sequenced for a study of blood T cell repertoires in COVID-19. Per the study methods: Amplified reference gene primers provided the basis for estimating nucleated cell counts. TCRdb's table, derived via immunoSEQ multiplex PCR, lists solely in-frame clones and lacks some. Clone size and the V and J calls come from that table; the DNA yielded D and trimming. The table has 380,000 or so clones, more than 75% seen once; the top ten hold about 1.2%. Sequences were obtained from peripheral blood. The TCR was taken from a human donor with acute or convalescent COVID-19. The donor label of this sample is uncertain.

The CDR3 sequence: CASSHRRDNNQPQHF. The CDR3 DNA follows: TGTGCCAGCAGCCATCGACGGGATAACAATCAGCCCCAGCATTTT. V is TRBV16 and J is TRBJ1-5; no clear D gene. This CDR3 contains 15 residues. CDR1 is KGHSY and CDR2 is FQNENV in the germline V gene. The germline V and J ends were trimmed by 3 bases and 3 bases, with 12 bases remaining between them.